The T cell receptor (beta chain) under discussion was sequenced for a study of CD8 T cells in ankylosing spondylitis. Germline V CDR1 and CDR2: DFQATT, SNEGSKA (reference sequence). CDR3 length: 15 amino acids. With 5 bases clipped from V and 2 bases from J, the junction kept 9 bases outside the gene matches. Notes on this clonotype: Its antigen remains unidentified.

Study conclusions and caveats: Blood of patients with ankylosing spondylitis appeared to be characterized by a TCR beta motif of roughly eight highly homologous variants.

5'-RACE, quantitative and with molecular barcodes, yielded the TCR beta libraries. TCRdb fed the 5' RACE reads into MiXCR, producing one record per CDR3 protein. Seen here are around 150,000 distinct CDR3 sequences, roughly 30% observed once, and the top ten hold 5.5% to 7.5%. The sample consisted of synovial fluid, either unsorted or a sorted T cell fraction (not recorded which). The chain links TRBV20-1 to TRBJ1-5; 7 positions match TRBD1. The sequence was obtained from a male donor with ankylosing spondylitis. The CDR3 sequence is CSAGRRGTGNQPQHF. The CDR3 nucleotides are TGCAGTGCTGGCCGCAGGGGGACTGGCAATCAGCCCCAGCATTTT.